Shown below are 19 T cell receptor beta chains from a single sample sequenced in a study of blood T cell repertoires in COVID-19. Sequenced by immunoSEQ multiplex PCR; TCRdb stores in-frame clones only, minus some. The sample lists fewer than 400,000 clones, roughly 90% occurring once. Sequenced input: PBMCs or T cells enriched from blood (not recorded which). Receptors were obtained from a woman aged 25 to 45 who had recovered from COVID-19.

This rearrangement joins TRBV6-5 to TRBJ1-6; D perhaps matches TRBD1 (5 bases). The CDR3 has 16 residues. Germline CDR1 and CDR2: MNHEY and SVGAGI. V was trimmed by 2 bases and J by 4 bases, leaving 12 bases between them. This CDR3 reads CASSYGGTVYNSPLHF. DNA for the CDR3: TGTGCCAGCAGTTACGGGGGGACGGTGTATAATTCACCCCTCCACTTT.

The chain links TRBV7-9 to TRBJ1-4; a possible D gene is TRBD1 (6 bases). This CDR3 contains 16 residues. Deletions cut 3 bases from V and 6 bases from J, with 17 bases between. The germline gives CDR1 SEHNR, CDR2 FQNEAQ (reference sequence). This CDR3 is CASSFRTDQWDEKLFF. Here the CDR3 DNA reads TGTGCCAGCAGCTTTCGGACAGACCAGTGGGATGAAAAACTGTTTTTT.

The chain links TRBV28 to TRBJ1-6; possible D gene TRBD1, 5 bases. Germline values: CDR1 MDHEN, CDR2 SYDVKM. Trimming shortened V by 4 bases and J by 10 bases, and 17 bases separated the two germline ends. This CDR3 contains 15 residues. The CDR3 nucleotides read TGTGCCAGCAGTTCGGTGAACTCCTGGGGCTCACCCCTCCACTTT. Amino acids: CASSSVNSWGSPLHF.

This clone was seen only a few times. The chain uses TRBV12-3 or TRBV12-4 and TRBJ2-7, with D possibly being TRBD1 (7 bases). This CDR3 has 12 residues. V lost 5 bases, J lost 7 bases, and 12 bases lay in between. The chain's CDR3 is CASSNAGGEQYF. The CDR3 coding sequence is TGTGCCAGCAGTAATGCAGGGGGGGAGCAGTACTTC.

V and J are TRBV19 and TRBJ2-7; TRBD2 matches 7 bases. Germline CDR1 LNHDA, CDR2 SQIVND (reference sequence). Trimming at V came to 5 bases and at J to 0 bases, leaving 10 bases not matched to a gene. The CDR3 has 16 amino acids. CDR3 sequence (DNA): TGTGCCAGTAGTCCCTTTTTAGCGGGCAGCTCCTACGAGCAGTACTTC. Protein: CASSPFLAGSSYEQYF.

The V gene is TRBV5-4, the J gene TRBJ2-5; 7 bases map to TRBD1. J gave up 3 bases and V 4 bases, and 6 bases lay outside the gene matches. CDR3 length: 14 amino acids. Germline V gene lookup returns CDR1 SGHNT and CDR2 YYREEE (reference sequence). This CDR3 is CASSPGQLKETQYF. The CDR3 DNA is TGTGCCAGCAGCCCGGGACAGCTCAAAGAGACCCAGTACTTC.

V usage is TRBV6-5 and J usage is TRBJ1-6; a weak D match, TRBD1 (6 bases). The CDR3 is 13 residues long. V lost 6 bases to trimming and J lost 4 bases, with 7 bases between them. Germline lookup yields CDR1 MNHEY and CDR2 SVGAGI. CDR3 bases: TGTGCCAGCAGCAGGGGTTATAATTCACCCCTCCACTTT. Protein product: CASSRGYNSPLHF.

The chain is built from TRBV5-1 and TRBJ1-2; tentative D call: TRBD1 (5 bases). CDR3 size: 15 residues. CDR1 is SGHRS, CDR2 YFSETQ, per germline. V lost 0 bases to trimming and J lost 1 base, with 10 bases between them. This chain's CDR3 is CASSLAQGNNYGYTF. CDR3 nucleotides: TGCGCCAGCAGCTTGGCTCAGGGAAATAACTATGGCTACACCTTC. Full variable domain (rest looked up from reference TRBV5-1 and TRBJ1-2): KAGVTQTPRYLIKTRGQQVTLSCSPISGHRSVSWYQQTPGQGLQFLFEYFSETQRNKGNFPGRFSGRQFSNSRSEMNVSTLELGDSALYLCASSLAQGNNYGYTFGSGTRLTVV.

This clone was seen a few times. V and J are TRBV5-1 and TRBJ2-1, with D hard to call. The V end was cut by 1 base, the J end by 9 bases, with 8 bases between. The V gene's germline CDR1 is SGHRS and CDR2 YFSETQ. This CDR3 has 12 residues. This CDR3 reads CASSLYRSEQFF. DNA for the CDR3: TGCGCCAGCAGCTTGTACCGTAGTGAGCAGTTCTTC.

The chain carries TRBV2 and TRBJ1-4; D is uncertain. The CDR3 has 14 residues. The ends were cut back, 7 bases at V and 3 bases at J, with 12 bases in the middle. Germline V gives CDR1 SNHLY, CDR2 FYNNEI. Written as DNA, the CDR3 is TGTGCCAGCAAGCTGGTCGCGGCTAATGAAAAACTGTTTTTT. It is translated as CASKLVAANEKLFF.

The chain recombines TRBV1 with TRBJ2-7; the D call in the table, TRBD2, was not verified against the DNA. TRBV1 constitutes a pseudogene. This CDR3 spans 18 amino acids. CDR3 in DNA: TGCACCAGCAGCCAAGATCCGGGGACTAGCGGGGTTTTAAGCGAGCAGTACTTC. It yields the protein CTSSQDPGTSGVLSEQYF.

The gene calls are TRBV10-3 and TRBJ2-5; TRBD2 agrees at 14 bases. With V trimmed by 4 bases and J by 6 bases, 4 bases remained unmatched. Germline CDR1 reads ENHRY; CDR2 reads SYGVKD. The CDR3 sequence is 15 residues long. The CDR3 protein is CAISGLAGGPKTQYF. CDR3 sequence (DNA): TGTGCCATCAGTGGACTAGCGGGGGGGCCGAAGACCCAGTACTTC.

The chain uses TRBV19 and TRBJ2-1, with 8 bases aligning to TRBD1. Germline CDR1 and CDR2: LNHDA and SQIVND (reference sequence). Unmatched junction bases numbered 6, after V lost 7 bases and J lost 4 bases. The CDR3 has 14 amino acids. The CDR3 is CASIGRGPYNEQFF. The CDR3 DNA reads as TGTGCCAGTATCGGCAGGGGGCCTTACAATGAGCAGTTCTTC.

The rearrangement links TRBV23-1 to TRBJ2-2; D is undetermined. TRBV23-1 is an ORF for which the function is uncertain. CDR3 length: 13 amino acids. Trimming cost V 2 bases and J 5 bases, with 6 bases left between them. CDR3 residues: CASSQPSTGELFF. CDR3 DNA: TGCGCCAGCAGTCAACCGTCGACCGGGGAGCTGTTTTTT.

This chain connects TRBV9 to TRBJ2-3, with 9 nucleotides matching TRBD2. J lost 2 bases, V lost 0 bases, and 10 bases had no gene match. The CDR3 is 18 amino acids. CDR1 is SGDLS and CDR2 is YYNGEE in the germline V gene. The CDR3 nucleotides read TGTGCCAGCAGCGTAGACTTGGCTAGCGGGGAAGTCACAGATACGCAGTATTTT. Translation gives CASSVDLASGEVTDTQYF.

The chain links TRBV7-2 to TRBJ2-7, with 12 bases matching TRBD1. J gave up 8 bases and V 2 bases, and 7 bases lay outside the gene matches. Germline V gives CDR1 SGHTA, CDR2 FQGNSA. The CDR3 loop spans 15 amino acids. CDR3 residues: CASSLSGQGAYQQYF. The CDR3 nucleotides read TGTGCCAGCAGCTTATCGGGACAGGGGGCTTATCAGCAGTACTTC.

The chain carries TRBV10-3 and TRBJ2-3; D gene uncertain. The CDR3 contains 14 residues. Looked up from germline, CDR1 is ENHRY and CDR2 is SYGVKD. Between the trimmed V and J ends, which lost 6 bases and 1 base, there was a span of 11 bases. The CDR3 coding sequence is TGTGCCATCAGCGCCTTGGCTGGCACAGATACGCAGTATTTT. Translation: CAISALAGTDTQYF.

The chain joins TRBV7-9 to TRBJ2-1, with TRBD2 matching 9 bases. The CDR3 sequence is 17 residues long. J lost 6 bases, V lost 2 bases, and 11 bases had no gene match. From germline, CDR1 is SEHNR and CDR2 FQNEAQ (reference sequence). Here the CDR3 DNA reads TGTGCCAGCAGCTTACCCCGCCTCCTAGCGGGGAGCAATGAGCAGTTCTTC. Amino acid sequence: CASSLPRLLAGSNEQFF.

The V and J genes are TRBV5-1 and TRBJ1-6, with TRBD1 identical over 8 bases. Germline CDR1 and CDR2: SGHRS and YFSETQ. V trimming: 4 bases; J trimming: 6 bases; junction bases outside the gene matches: 3. The CDR3 totals 14 residues. CDR3 protein: CASSGTGGNSPLHF. The CDR3 nucleotides read TGCGCCAGCAGCGGGACAGGAGGTAATTCACCCCTCCACTTT. The variable domain in full, completed from reference TRBV5-1 and TRBJ1-6, reads KAGVTQTPRYLIKTRGQQVTLSCSPISGHRSVSWYQQTPGQGLQFLFEYFSETQRNKGNFPGRFSGRQFSNSRSEMNVSTLELGDSALYLCASSGTGGNSPLHFGNGTRLTVT.